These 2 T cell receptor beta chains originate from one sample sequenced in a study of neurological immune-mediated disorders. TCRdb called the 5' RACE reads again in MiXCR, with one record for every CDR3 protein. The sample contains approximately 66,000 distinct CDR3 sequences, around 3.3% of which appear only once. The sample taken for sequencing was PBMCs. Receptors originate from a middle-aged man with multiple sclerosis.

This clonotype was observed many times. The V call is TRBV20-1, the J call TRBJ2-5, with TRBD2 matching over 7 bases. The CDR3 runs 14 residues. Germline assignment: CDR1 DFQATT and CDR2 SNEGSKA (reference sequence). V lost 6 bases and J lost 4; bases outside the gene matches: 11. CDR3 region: CSAPPSGGRETQYF. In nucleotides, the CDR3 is TGCAGTGCCCCCCCCTCGGGGGGTAGAGAGACCCAGTACTTC.

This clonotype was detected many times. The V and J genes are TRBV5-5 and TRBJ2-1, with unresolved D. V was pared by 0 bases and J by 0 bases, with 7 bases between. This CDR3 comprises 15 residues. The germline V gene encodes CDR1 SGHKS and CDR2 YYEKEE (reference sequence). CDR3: CASSLGGSSYNEQFF. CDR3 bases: TGTGCCAGCAGCTTGGGCGGAAGCTCCTACAATGAGCAGTTCTTC. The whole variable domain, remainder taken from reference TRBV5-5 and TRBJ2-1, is DAGVTQSPTHLIKTRGQQVTLRCSPISGHKSVSWYQQVLGQGPQFIFQYYEKEERGRGNFPDRFSARQFPNYSSELNVNALLLGDSALYLCASSLGGSSYNEQFFGPGTRLTVL.